The subject of this entry is one TCR beta chain. The junction differs from germline at one of its ends, possibly a read error. These data are taken from a study of blood T cell repertoires in COVID-19. CDR1 and CDR2 (germline): LGHDT, YNNKEL (reference sequence). This CDR3 has 10 residues. The assay was immunoSEQ multiplex PCR, and TCRdb's table has in-frame clones only and misses some. The sample has roughly 180,000 clones, 60% to 85% seen once. The rearrangement uses TRBV3-1 (or the pseudogene TRBV3-2) and TRBJ1-2; no clear D gene. This sequence was found in a woman aged 45-59 years with active or convalescent COVID-19. The sample comprised peripheral blood. Here the CDR3 DNA reads TGTGCCAGCAGCCAAGATGAGTCCCTCTTC. This translates into CASSQDESLF.